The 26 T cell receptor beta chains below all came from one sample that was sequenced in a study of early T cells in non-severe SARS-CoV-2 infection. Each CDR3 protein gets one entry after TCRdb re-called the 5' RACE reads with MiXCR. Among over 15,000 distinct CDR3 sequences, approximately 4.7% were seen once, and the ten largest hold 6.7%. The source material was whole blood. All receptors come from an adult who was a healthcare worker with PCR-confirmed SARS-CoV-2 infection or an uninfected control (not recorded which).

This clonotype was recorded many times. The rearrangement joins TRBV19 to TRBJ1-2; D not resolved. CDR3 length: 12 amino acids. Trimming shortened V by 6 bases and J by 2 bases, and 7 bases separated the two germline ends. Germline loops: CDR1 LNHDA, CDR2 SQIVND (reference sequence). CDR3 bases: TGTGCCAGTAGGCCGGCCAACTATGGCTACACCTTC. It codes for CASRPANYGYTF. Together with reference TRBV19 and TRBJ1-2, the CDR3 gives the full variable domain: DGGITQSPKYLFRKEGQNVTLSCEQNLNHDAMYWYRQDPGQGLRLIYYSQIVNDFQKGDIAEGYSVSREKKESFPLTVTSAQKNPTAFYLCASRPANYGYTFGSGTRLTVV.

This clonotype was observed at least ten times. The CDR3: CASSYGGAGADTQYF. The CDR3 DNA reads TGTGCCAGCAGTTACGGGGGGGCCGGGGCAGATACGCAGTATTTT. V and J are TRBV6-2 or TRBV6-3 and TRBJ2-3, with D perhaps matching TRBD2 (7 bases). CDR3 length: 15 residues. V dropped 2 bases and J dropped 4 bases, with 13 bases sitting between them. Looked up from germline, CDR1 is MNHEY and CDR2 is SVGEGT.

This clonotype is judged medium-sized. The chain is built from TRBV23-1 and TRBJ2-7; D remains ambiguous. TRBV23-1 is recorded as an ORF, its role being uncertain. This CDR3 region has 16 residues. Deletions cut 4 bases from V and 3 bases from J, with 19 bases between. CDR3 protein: CASSPPKGLSDYEQYV. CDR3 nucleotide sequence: TGCGCCAGCAGTCCCCCTAAAGGCTTATCCGACTACGAGCAGTACGTC.

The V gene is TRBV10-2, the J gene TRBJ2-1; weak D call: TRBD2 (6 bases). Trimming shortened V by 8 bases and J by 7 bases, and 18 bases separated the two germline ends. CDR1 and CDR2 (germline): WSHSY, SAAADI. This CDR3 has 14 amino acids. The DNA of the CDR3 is TGCGCCAGCGCCGGGACTTCCCCCTCAAATGAGCAGTTCTTC. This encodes CASAGTSPSNEQFF.

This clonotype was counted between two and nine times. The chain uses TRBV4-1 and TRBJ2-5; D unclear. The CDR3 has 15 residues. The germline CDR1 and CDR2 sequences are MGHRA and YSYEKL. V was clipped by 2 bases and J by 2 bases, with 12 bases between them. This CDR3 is CASSQTPSSQETQYF. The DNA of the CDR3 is TGCGCCAGCAGCCAAACACCCTCATCTCAAGAGACCCAGTACTTC.

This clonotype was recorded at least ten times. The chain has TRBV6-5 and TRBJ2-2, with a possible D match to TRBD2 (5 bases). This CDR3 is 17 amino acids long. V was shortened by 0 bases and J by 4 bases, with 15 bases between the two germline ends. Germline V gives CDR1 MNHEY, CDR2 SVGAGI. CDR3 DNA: TGTGCCAGCAGTTACTCGATCTGGCTAGCTCGCACCGGGGAGCTGTTTTTT. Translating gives CASSYSIWLARTGELFF.

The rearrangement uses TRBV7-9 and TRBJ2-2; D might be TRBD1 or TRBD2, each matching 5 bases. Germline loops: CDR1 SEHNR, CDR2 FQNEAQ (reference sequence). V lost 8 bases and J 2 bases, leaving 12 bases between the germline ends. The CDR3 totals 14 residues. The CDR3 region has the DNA TGTGCCAGCTCAAGGGACCATAACACCGGGGAGCTGTTTTTT. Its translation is CASSRDHNTGELFF.

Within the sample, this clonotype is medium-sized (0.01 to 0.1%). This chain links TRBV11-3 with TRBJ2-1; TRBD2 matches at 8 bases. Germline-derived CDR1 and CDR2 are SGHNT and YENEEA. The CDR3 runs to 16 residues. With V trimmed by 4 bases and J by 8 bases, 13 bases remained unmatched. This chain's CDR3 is CASSSTRTSNGDEQFF. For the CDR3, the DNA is TGTGCCAGCAGCTCCACAAGGACTAGCAATGGCGATGAGCAGTTCTTC.

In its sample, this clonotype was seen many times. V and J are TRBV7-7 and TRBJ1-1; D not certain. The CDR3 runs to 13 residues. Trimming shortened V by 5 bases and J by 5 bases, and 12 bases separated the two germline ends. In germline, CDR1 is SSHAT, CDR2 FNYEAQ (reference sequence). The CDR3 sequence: CASSPDKITEAFF. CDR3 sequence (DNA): TGTGCCAGCAGCCCCGATAAAATTACTGAAGCTTTCTTT.

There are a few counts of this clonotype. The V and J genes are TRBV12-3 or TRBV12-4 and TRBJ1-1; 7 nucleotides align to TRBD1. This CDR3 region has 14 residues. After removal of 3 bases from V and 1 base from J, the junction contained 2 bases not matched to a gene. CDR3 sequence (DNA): TGTGCCAGCAGTTTTAAGGGGGCGAACACTGAAGCTTTCTTT. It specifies CASSFKGANTEAFF.

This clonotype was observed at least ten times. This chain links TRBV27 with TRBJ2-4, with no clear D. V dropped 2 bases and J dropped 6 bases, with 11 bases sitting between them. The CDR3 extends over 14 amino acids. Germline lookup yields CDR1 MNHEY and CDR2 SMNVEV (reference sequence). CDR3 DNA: TGTGCCAGCAGTTTAACGTCCTCCCTAAACATTCAGTACTTC. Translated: CASSLTSSLNIQYF.

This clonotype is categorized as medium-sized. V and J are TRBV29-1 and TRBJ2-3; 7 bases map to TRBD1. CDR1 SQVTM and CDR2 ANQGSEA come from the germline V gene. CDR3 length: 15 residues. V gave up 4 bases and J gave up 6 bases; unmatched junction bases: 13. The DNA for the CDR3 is TGCAGCGTTGCATCGGGGACAGCCTCGTCGGATACGCAGTATTTT. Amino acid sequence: CSVASGTASSDTQYF.

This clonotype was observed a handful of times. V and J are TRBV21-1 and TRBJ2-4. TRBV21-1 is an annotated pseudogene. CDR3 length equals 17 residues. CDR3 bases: TGTGCCAGCAGCAAAGTGGCCAGTTCGCTAGCCAAAAACATTCAGTACTTC. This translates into CASSKVASSLAKNIQYF.

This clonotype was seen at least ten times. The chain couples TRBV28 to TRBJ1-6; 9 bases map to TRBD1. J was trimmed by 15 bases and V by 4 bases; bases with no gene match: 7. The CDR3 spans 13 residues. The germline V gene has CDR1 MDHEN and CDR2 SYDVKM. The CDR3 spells CASSWDREDRLHF. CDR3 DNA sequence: TGTGCCAGCAGTTGGGACAGGGAGGATCGCCTCCACTTT.

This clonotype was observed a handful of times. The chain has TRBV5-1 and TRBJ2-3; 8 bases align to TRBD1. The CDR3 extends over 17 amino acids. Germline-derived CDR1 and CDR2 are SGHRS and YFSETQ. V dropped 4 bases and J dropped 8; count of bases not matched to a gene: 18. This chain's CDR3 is CASSRSGTGMGSGTQYF. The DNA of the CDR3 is TGCGCCAGCAGCAGGTCCGGGACAGGAATGGGGTCAGGTACGCAGTATTTT.

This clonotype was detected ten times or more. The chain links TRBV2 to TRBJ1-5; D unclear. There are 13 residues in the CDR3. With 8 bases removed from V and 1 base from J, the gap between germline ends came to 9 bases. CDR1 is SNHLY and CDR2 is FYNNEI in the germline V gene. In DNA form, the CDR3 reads TGTGCCAGCGCCCTAGAGAGCAATCAGCCCCAGCATTTT. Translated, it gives CASALESNQPQHF.

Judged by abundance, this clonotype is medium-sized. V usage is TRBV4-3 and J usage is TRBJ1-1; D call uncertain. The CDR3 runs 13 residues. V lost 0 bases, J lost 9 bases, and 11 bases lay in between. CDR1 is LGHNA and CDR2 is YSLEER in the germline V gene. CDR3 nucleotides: TGCGCCAGCAGCCAAGATGGTTTGGGGAAAGCTTTCTTT. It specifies CASSQDGLGKAFF.

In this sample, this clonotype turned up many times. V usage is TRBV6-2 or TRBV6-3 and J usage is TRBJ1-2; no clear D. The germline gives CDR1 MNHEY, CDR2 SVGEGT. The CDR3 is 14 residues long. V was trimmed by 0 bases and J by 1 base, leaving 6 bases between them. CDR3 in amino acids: CASSYSTDNYGYTF. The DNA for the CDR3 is TGTGCCAGCAGTTACTCGACCGATAACTATGGCTACACCTTC.

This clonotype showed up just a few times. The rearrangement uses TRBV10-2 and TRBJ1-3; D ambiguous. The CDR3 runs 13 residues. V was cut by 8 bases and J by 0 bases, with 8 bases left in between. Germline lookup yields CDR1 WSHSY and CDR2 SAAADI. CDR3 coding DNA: TGCGCCAGCGGGCAGATCTCTGGAAACACCATATATTTT. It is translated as CASGQISGNTIYF.

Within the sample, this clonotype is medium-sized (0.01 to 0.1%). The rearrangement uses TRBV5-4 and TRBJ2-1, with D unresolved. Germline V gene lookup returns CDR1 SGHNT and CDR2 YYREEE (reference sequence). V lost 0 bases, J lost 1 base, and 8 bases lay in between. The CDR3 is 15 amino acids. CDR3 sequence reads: CASSLAWDSYNEQFF. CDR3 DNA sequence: TGTGCCAGCAGCTTGGCCTGGGATTCCTACAATGAGCAGTTCTTC. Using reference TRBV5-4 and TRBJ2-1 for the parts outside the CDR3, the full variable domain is ETGVTQSPTHLIKTRGQQVTLRCSSQSGHNTVSWYQQALGQGPQFIFQYYREEENGRGNFPPRFSGLQFPNYSSELNVNALELDDSALYLCASSLAWDSYNEQFFGPGTRLTVL.

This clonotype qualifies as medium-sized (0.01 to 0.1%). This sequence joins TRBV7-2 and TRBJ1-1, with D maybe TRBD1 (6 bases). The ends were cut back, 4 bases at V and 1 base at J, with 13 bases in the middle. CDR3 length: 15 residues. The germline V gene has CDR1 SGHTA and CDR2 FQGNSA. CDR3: CASSSSGAGNTEAFF. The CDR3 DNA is TGTGCCAGCAGCTCGTCGGGGGCGGGGAACACTGAAGCTTTCTTT.

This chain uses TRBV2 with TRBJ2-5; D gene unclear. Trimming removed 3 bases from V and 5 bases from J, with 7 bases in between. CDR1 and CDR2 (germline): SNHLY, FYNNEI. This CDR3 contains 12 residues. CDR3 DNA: TGTGCCAGCAGTGACCGAAGGGAGACCCAGTACTTC. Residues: CASSDRRETQYF.

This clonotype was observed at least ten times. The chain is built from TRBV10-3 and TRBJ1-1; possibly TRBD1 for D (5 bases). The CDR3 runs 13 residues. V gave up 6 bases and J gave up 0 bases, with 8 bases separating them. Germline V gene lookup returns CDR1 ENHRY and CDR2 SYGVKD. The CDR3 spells CAIRWGLNTEAFF. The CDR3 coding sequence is TGTGCCATCAGGTGGGGCTTGAACACTGAAGCTTTCTTT.

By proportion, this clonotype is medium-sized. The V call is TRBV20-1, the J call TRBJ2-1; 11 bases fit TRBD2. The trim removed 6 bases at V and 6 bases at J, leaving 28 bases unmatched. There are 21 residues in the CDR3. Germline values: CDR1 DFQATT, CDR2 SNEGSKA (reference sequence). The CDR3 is CSAPSLGGGRLAGGRGNEQFF. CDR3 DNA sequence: TGCAGTGCCCCGTCCCTAGGTGGGGGTCGGCTAGCGGGAGGAAGGGGCAATGAGCAGTTCTTC.

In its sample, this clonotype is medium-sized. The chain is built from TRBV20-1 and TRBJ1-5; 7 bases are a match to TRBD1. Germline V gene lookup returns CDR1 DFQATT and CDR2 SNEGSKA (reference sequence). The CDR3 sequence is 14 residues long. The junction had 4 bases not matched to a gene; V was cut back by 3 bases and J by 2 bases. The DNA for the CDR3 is TGCAGTGCTAGGATAACAGGGGGCAATCAGCCCCAGCATTTT. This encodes CSARITGGNQPQHF.

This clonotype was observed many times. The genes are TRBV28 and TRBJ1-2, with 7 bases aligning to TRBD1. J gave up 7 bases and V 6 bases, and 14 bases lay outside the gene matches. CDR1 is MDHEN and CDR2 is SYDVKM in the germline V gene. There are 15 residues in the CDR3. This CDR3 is CASRPQGGGRGGYTF. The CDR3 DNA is TGTGCCAGCAGACCCCAGGGAGGGGGCAGGGGTGGCTACACCTTC.